The 18 T cell receptor beta chains presented below share a single source sample, sequenced in a study of vaccination and CD4 T cells after COVID-19. Cultured CD4+ T-cell DNA underwent Oncomine TCR Beta short-read sequencing. From the PCR reads, TCRdb called clonotypes with MiXCR, one entry per CDR3 protein. Among some 10,000 distinct CDR3 sequences listed, about 74% were seen once. The treatment here: approximately nine-day PBMC culture with coronavirus spike peptide pools or control peptides (ViraFEST assay). Their antigen targets remain unknown. Material for sequencing was CD4+ T cells from blood, cultured in vitro. Receptor source: a human donor who had recovered from COVID-19.

This clonotype was recorded a few times. V is TRBV7-8 and J is TRBJ2-5; 9 bases are shared with TRBD2. V dropped 5 bases and J dropped 13; count of bases not matched to a gene: 17. Germline V gene data show CDR1 as SGHVS and CDR2 as FQNEAQ. The CDR3 sequence is 15 residues long. For the CDR3, the DNA is TGTGCCAGCAGCCCAGGTGGGCTAGCGGGACGTAGTTGGTACTTC. It specifies CASSPGGLAGRSWYF.

In this sample, this clonotype turned up once. The V and J genes are TRBV20-1 and TRBJ2-7; D call uncertain. CDR1 and CDR2 from the germline V gene are DFQATT and SNEGSKA (reference sequence). V gave up 1 base and J gave up 4 bases, with 8 bases separating them. The CDR3 loop spans 12 amino acids. The CDR3 loop is CSARGHEYEQYF. In DNA, the CDR3 is TGCAGTGCTAGAGGTCACGAGTACGAGCAGTACTTC.

This clonotype was detected only a few times. The CDR3 sequence: CASNWSRSSNQPQHF. The CDR3, as DNA: TGTGCCAGCAACTGGAGCCGAAGCAGCAATCAGCCCCAGCATTTT. This sequence joins TRBV2 and TRBJ1-5; no clear D gene. V was shortened by 7 bases and J by 1 base, with 14 bases between the two germline ends. The CDR3 covers 15 residues. Germline V gene lookup returns CDR1 SNHLY and CDR2 FYNNEI.

The chain employs TRBV19 and TRBJ2-7; the match to TRBD1 covers 10 bases. The trim removed 5 bases at V and 1 base at J, leaving 8 bases unmatched. The CDR3 is 16 residues long. Germline CDR1 and CDR2: LNHDA and SQIVND (reference sequence). CDR3 coding DNA: TGTGCCAGTAGTCCGACATGGGGACAGGGGTCCTACGAGCAGTACTTC. It yields the protein CASSPTWGQGSYEQYF.

This chain links TRBV12-3 or TRBV12-4 with TRBJ2-2, with 7 bases aligning to TRBD1. CDR3 length: 14 amino acids. V shed 6 bases and J 5 bases; nucleotides not matched to a gene: 6. CDR3 bases: TGTGCCAGCAGCTACAGACAGGGTACCGGGGAGCTGTTTTTT. Translating gives CASSYRQGTGELFF.

CDR3 nucleotides: TGCAGTGCTAGTTGGGGGAGTGGGGCAGATACGCAGTATTTT. It specifies CSASWGSGADTQYF. The genes are TRBV20-1 and TRBJ2-3; D tentatively reads TRBD1 or TRBD2 (5 bases each). The V end lost 3 bases, the J end lost 4 bases, and 14 bases lay between the germline ends. CDR3 length: 14 amino acids. Germline values: CDR1 DFQATT, CDR2 SNEGSKA (reference sequence).

The V gene is TRBV20-1, the J gene TRBJ1-5; 8 bases align to TRBD1. Germline CDR1 and CDR2: DFQATT and SNEGSKA (reference sequence). J was trimmed by 2 bases and V by 7 bases; bases with no gene match: 4. CDR3 length equals 13 residues. The CDR3 DNA is TGCAGTGTCGCGGACAGGGGCAATCAGCCCCAGCATTTT. Its protein is CSVADRGNQPQHF.

The rearrangement uses TRBV11-3 and TRBJ1-3; possibly TRBD1 for D (5 bases). The CDR3 contains 17 residues. Germline V lookup: CDR1 SGHNT, CDR2 YENEEA. Trimming shortened V by 5 bases and J by 1 base, and 18 bases separated the two germline ends. CDR3 coding DNA: TGTGCCAGCAGCCCTGACAGATTCGATCGATCTGGAAACACCATATATTTT. This gives the protein CASSPDRFDRSGNTIYF. The whole variable domain, remainder taken from reference TRBV11-3 and TRBJ1-3, is EAGVVQSPRYKIIEKKQPVAFWCNPISGHNTLYWYLQNLGQGPELLIRYENEEAVDDSQLPKDRFSAERLKGVDSTLKIQPAELGDSAVYLCASSPDRFDRSGNTIYFGEGSWLTVV.

This clonotype was recorded a few times. J is TRBJ1-5 and V is TRBV27; D not certain. Germline V gene lookup returns CDR1 MNHEY and CDR2 SMNVEV (reference sequence). The CDR3 spans 13 residues. The germline V and J ends were trimmed by 5 bases and 7 bases, with 12 bases remaining between them. CDR3 residues: CASSQVRSQPQHF. The CDR3 DNA sequence: TGTGCCAGCAGTCAGGTCAGGAGCCAGCCCCAGCATTTT.

This sequence joins TRBV6-2 or TRBV6-3 and TRBJ1-1; D possibly corresponds to TRBD1 (5 bases). V was clipped by 2 bases and J by 4 bases, with 8 bases between them. Germline-derived CDR1 and CDR2 are MNHEY and SVGEGT. There are 13 residues in the CDR3. In nucleotides, the CDR3 is TGTGCCAGCAGTTACAGGGGCGCCACTGAAGCTTTCTTT. This translates into CASSYRGATEAFF.

This clonotype is a singleton in its sample. The chain's CDR3 is CASSKDRVDQPQHF. In nucleotides, the CDR3 is TGTGCCAGCAGCAAGGACAGGGTTGATCAGCCCCAGCATTTT. This sequence joins TRBV11-2 and TRBJ1-5, with 8 bases aligning to TRBD1. Germline values: CDR1 SGHAT, CDR2 FQNNGV. V trimming: 5 bases; J trimming: 5 bases; junction bases outside the gene matches: 5. The CDR3 extends over 14 amino acids.

The V gene is TRBV27, the J gene TRBJ1-1; weak D call: TRBD1 (5 bases). V lost 3 bases, J lost 5 bases, and 13 bases lay in between. The CDR3 sequence is 14 residues long. Germline CDR1 is MNHEY and CDR2 is SMNVEV (reference sequence). The CDR3 region is CASSFRGAVTEAFF. In DNA form, the CDR3 reads TGTGCCAGCAGTTTCCGGGGCGCAGTGACTGAAGCTTTCTTT.

The chain employs TRBV7-9 and TRBJ1-3; D remains ambiguous. The CDR3 has 15 residues. From germline, CDR1 is SEHNR and CDR2 FQNEAQ (reference sequence). The V end was cut by 1 base, the J end by 2 bases, with 9 bases between. CDR3 DNA: TGTGCCAGCAGCTTAGTTAGGAACACTGGAAACACCATATATTTT. Amino acids: CASSLVRNTGNTIYF.

This sequence joins TRBV5-4 and TRBJ1-6; D unclear. Germline values: CDR1 SGHNT, CDR2 YYREEE (reference sequence). The CDR3 is 12 residues long. With 1 base removed from V and 8 bases from J, the gap between germline ends came to 4 bases. This chain's CDR3 is CASSLNDSPLHF. The CDR3 bases are TGTGCCAGCAGCTTGAACGATTCACCCCTCCACTTT.

The genes are TRBV6-1 and TRBJ1-4; 9 positions match TRBD1. Looked up from germline, CDR1 is MNHNS and CDR2 is SASEGT. The junction had 5 bases not matched to a gene; V was cut back by 6 bases and J by 6 bases. The CDR3 contains 14 residues. CDR3 sequence (DNA): TGTGCCAGCAGCACAGGGGGCAACTATGAAAAACTGTTTTTT. Protein: CASSTGGNYEKLFF.

DNA for the CDR3: TGTGCCAGCAGCTTAAGAGTCTCTGGGGCCAACGTCCTGACTTTC. Encoded protein: CASSLRVSGANVLTF. The chain couples TRBV7-9 to TRBJ2-6, with D hard to call. The CDR3 spans 15 residues. Germline CDR1 SEHNR, CDR2 FQNEAQ (reference sequence). V dropped 2 bases and J dropped 0 bases, with 5 bases sitting between them.

The chain recombines TRBV20-1 with TRBJ1-6; 7 bases line up with TRBD1. Per germline, CDR1 DFQATT and CDR2 SNEGSKA (reference sequence). J was trimmed by 7 bases and V by 5 bases; bases with no gene match: 11. The CDR3 spans 15 residues. In nucleotides, the CDR3 is TGCAGTGCTGCCCTAGGGACAGCGACCAATTCACCCCTCCACTTT. It is translated as CSAALGTATNSPLHF.

The genes are TRBV20-1 and TRBJ1-2; D call uncertain. V was clipped by 6 bases and J by 4 bases, with 12 bases between them. The length of the CDR3 is 12 residues. Germline loops: CDR1 DFQATT, CDR2 SNEGSKA (reference sequence). The CDR3 sequence: CSATTEFYGYTF. CDR3 nucleotide sequence: TGCAGTGCCACCACAGAGTTCTATGGCTACACCTTC.